Here is one T cell receptor beta chain with its context. The source of the sample is a study of OX40 agonist ivuxolimab in advanced cancers. Study at large: One patient with hepatocellular carcinoma and two with cutaneous melanoma, three in all, had partial responses.

The assay was immunoSEQ multiplex PCR, and TCRdb's table has in-frame clones only and misses some. The repertoire holds some 57,000 clones, with roughly 90% as singletons. The CDR3 has 11 amino acids. CDR1 and CDR2 from the germline V gene are GTSNPN and SVGIG (reference sequence). The germline V and J ends were trimmed by 1 base and 7 bases, with 7 bases remaining between them. The sequencing used CD4+ or CD8+ T cells sorted from blood, collected in a trial of the OX40 agonist ivuxolimab. The sequence came from an adult with an advanced solid tumor such as melanoma, head and neck, liver or kidney cancer. The chain links TRBV30 to TRBJ1-2; maybe TRBD1 (5 bases). This CDR3 reads CAWSGGVGYTF. CDR3 DNA sequence: TGTGCCTGGAGTGGGGGGGTTGGCTACACCTTC.